The present T cell receptor (beta chain) was sequenced within a study of molecular identifiers for immune sequencing clone quantification. Study results and caveats: Researchers reportedly could pick up spiked Jurkat TCR RNA from one cell mixed into more than 800,000 naive cells.

The sample holds a few counts of this clonotype. What it binds is not known. Libraries from naive CD8 cells were generated from approximately 22,000 to 940,000 sorted cells (with 10%, 30% or 50% RNA). Sorting captured naive CD8 T cells as CD8+CD4-CCR7+CD45RA+. Bulk TCR library preparation followed previously described methods with listed TCR primers. TCRdb processed the PCR reads anew with MiXCR; each CDR3 protein has one entry. Of 490,000 or so distinct CDR3 sequences in the sample, around 25% were seen once. The sequenced sample consisted of naive CD8+ T cells from blood, with Jurkat cell RNA spiked in. Subset defined: FACS-sorted CD8+CD4-CCR7+CD45RA+ naive T cells. This receptor was obtained from a human donor in good health. Some libraries in this study had Jurkat cell RNA spiked in.

CDR3 residues: CASSVVAAGANVLTF. The CDR3 nucleotides read TGTGCCAGCAGCGTAGTGGCAGCCGGGGCCAACGTCCTGACTTTC. The chain has TRBV9 and TRBJ2-6; no clear D. CDR1 and CDR2 from the germline V gene are SGDLS and YYNGEE. There are 15 residues in the CDR3. V lost 0 bases to trimming and J lost 4 bases, with 8 bases between them.